One sample yielded the 17 T cell receptor beta chains listed below, sequenced in a study of cytomegalovirus exposure and HLA in healthy donors. It was with 60 Vbeta and 13 Jbeta primers that the PCR ran. The protocol was immunoSEQ multiplex PCR, while the TCRdb copy is restricted to in-frame clones and leaves out a portion. The data contain around 150,000 clones, roughly three quarters of them singletons. Sequences were obtained from PBMCs. The receptor source for this set is a man aged 35-49 years in good health and CMV-seropositive.

The chain uses TRBV7-9 and TRBJ1-4; D not certain. CDR1 SEHNR and CDR2 FQNEAQ come from the germline V gene (reference sequence). V lost 3 bases to trimming and J lost 5 bases, with 10 bases between them. The CDR3 runs 14 residues. The CDR3 DNA follows: TGTGCCAGCAGCTTTAAGGGAGGAAATGAAAAACTGTTTTTT. Its translation is CASSFKGGNEKLFF.

This chain joins TRBV6-1 and TRBJ1-3; no clear D gene. The CDR3 covers 14 residues. Germline CDR1 and CDR2: MNHNS and SASEGT. Trimming removed 10 bases from V and 0 bases from J, with 13 bases in between. The CDR3 region is CATIEPYSGNTIYF. The CDR3 coding sequence is TGTGCCACCATAGAGCCCTACTCTGGAAACACCATATATTTT.

This chain links TRBV12-5 with TRBJ2-3; D is ambiguous. The V end lost 7 bases, the J end lost 3 bases, and 17 bases lay between the germline ends. Germline V gives CDR1 LGHNT, CDR2 FRNRAP. The CDR3 extends over 15 amino acids. CDR3 protein: CASAPPGSRTDTQYF. The CDR3 nucleotides are TGTGCTAGTGCCCCCCCCGGGTCCCGAACAGATACGCAGTATTTT.

The V gene is TRBV11-3, the J gene TRBJ2-7; the D is unclear. The germline gives CDR1 SGHNT, CDR2 YENEEA. This CDR3 comprises 11 residues. Deletions cut 3 bases from V and 6 bases from J, with 6 bases between. As DNA, the CDR3 is TGTGCCAGCAGCTTCTCGGGCGAGCAGTACTTC. This translates into CASSFSGEQYF.

The chain couples TRBV21-1 to TRBJ2-5; TRBD2, as called in the table, went unchecked against the DNA. TRBV21-1 is a pseudogene locus. CDR3 size: 21 residues. CDR3 region: CASSTPHRGETSGGFSETQYF. In nucleotides, the CDR3 is TGTGCCAGCAGCACCCCCCACAGGGGCGAGACTAGCGGGGGGTTCTCAGAGACCCAGTACTTC.

The J gene is TRBJ2-3, the V gene TRBV4-1; a weak D match, TRBD1 (5 bases). The germline V and J ends were trimmed by 8 bases and 5 bases, with 17 bases remaining between them. The CDR3 covers 14 residues. Per the germline V gene, CDR1 is MGHRA and CDR2 is YSYEKL. The CDR3 is CASAGKGLGDTQYF. The CDR3 coding sequence is TGCGCCAGCGCTGGTAAGGGGCTCGGAGATACGCAGTATTTT.

This clone showed up just once. The V gene is TRBV5-3, the J gene TRBJ1-2, with TRBD1 identical over 11 bases. TRBV5-3 has ORF status, its function being uncertain. The CDR3 consists of 16 residues. After removal of 4 bases from V and 4 bases from J, the junction contained 9 bases not matched to a gene. The chain's CDR3 is CARSQPWTGGGYGYTF. In DNA, the CDR3 is TGTGCCAGAAGCCAACCTTGGACAGGGGGCGGCTATGGCTACACCTTC.

This chain uses TRBV7-2 with TRBJ1-6; D perhaps matches TRBD1 (5 bases). The V end was cut by 5 bases, the J end by 6 bases, with 17 bases between. This CDR3 contains 16 residues. Per the germline V gene, CDR1 is SGHTA and CDR2 is FQGNSA. CDR3 in amino acids: CASSQYRSLLNSPLHF. The CDR3 coding sequence is TGTGCCAGCAGCCAATACAGGAGCCTTCTTAATTCACCCCTCCACTTT.

The rearrangement links TRBV6-6 to TRBJ1-1, with a possible D match to TRBD1 (6 bases). The length of the CDR3 is 13 residues. Per germline, CDR1 MNHNY and CDR2 SVGAGI (reference sequence). The V end lost 0 bases, the J end lost 7 bases, and 9 bases lay between the germline ends. The CDR3 DNA reads as TGTGCCAGCAGTTACTCAGGGGGTCGTGAAGCTTTCTTT. Its translation is CASSYSGGREAFF.

The chain links TRBV10-2 to TRBJ1-5; TRBD1 matches 7 bases. Germline V gives CDR1 WSHSY, CDR2 SAAADI. V gave up 6 bases and J gave up 4 bases; unmatched junction bases: 3. This CDR3 is built from 13 residues. The CDR3 DNA reads TGCGCCAGCAGGGGACAGACTAATCAGCCCCAGCATTTT. As protein: CASRGQTNQPQHF.

The table lists this clone with a count of one. The V call is TRBV4-3, the J call TRBJ2-4; 10 nucleotides agree with TRBD1. This CDR3 contains 15 residues. Germline values: CDR1 LGHNA, CDR2 YSLEER. The V and J ends lost 4 bases and 5 bases, in that order; junction bases with no gene match: 5. The CDR3 reads CASSLGTGDENIQYF. The CDR3 DNA reads as TGCGCCAGCAGCCTTGGGACAGGGGATGAAAACATTCAGTACTTC.

V and J are TRBV7-9 and TRBJ1-1, with D perhaps matching TRBD1 (5 bases). This CDR3 has 16 residues. V shed 0 bases and J shed 4 bases, with 15 bases lying between them. Germline loops: CDR1 SEHNR, CDR2 FQNEAQ (reference sequence). The CDR3 DNA sequence: TGTGCCAGCAGCTTAGCGCTAAGACAGTTGAGCACTGAAGCTTTCTTT. Translation gives CASSLALRQLSTEAFF.

The chain has TRBV7-9 and TRBJ2-5, with a tentative D call TRBD2 (6 bases). Trimming removed 2 bases at V and 5 bases at J, with 9 bases between. Germline CDR1 and CDR2: SEHNR and FQNEAQ (reference sequence). CDR3 length: 13 residues. CDR3 in amino acids: CASSLLGGETQYF. The CDR3 nucleotides are TGTGCCAGCAGCTTATTGGGGGGTGAGACCCAGTACTTC. Filled out from reference TRBV7-9 and TRBJ2-5, the complete variable domain reads DTGVSQNPRHKITKRGQNVTFRCDPISEHNRLYWYRQTLGQGPEFLTYFQNEAQLEKSRLLSDRFSAERPKGSFSTLEIQRTEQGDSAMYLCASSLLGGETQYFGPGTRLLVL.

The V gene is TRBV15, the J gene TRBJ2-5; 10 nucleotides agree with TRBD2. The length of the CDR3 is 17 residues. Germline assignment: CDR1 LNHNV and CDR2 YYDKDF (reference sequence). V gave up 0 bases and J gave up 6 bases; unmatched junction bases: 10. In nucleotides, the CDR3 is TGTGCCACCAGCAGAGACGTGAGCGGGGGGGCCGGGAAGACCCAGTACTTC. Protein: CATSRDVSGGAGKTQYF.

This clone appeared a few times. The CDR3 bases are TGTGCCATCAGTGAGCGCGGAACGGGGGCCAACGTCCTGACTTTC. Encoded protein: CAISERGTGANVLTF. This chain links TRBV10-3 with TRBJ2-6, with D uncertain. V was clipped by 2 bases and J by 4 bases, with 9 bases between them. The germline V gene has CDR1 ENHRY and CDR2 SYGVKD. The CDR3 runs 15 residues.

J is TRBJ2-6 and V is TRBV13; 9 bases line up with TRBD1. J was trimmed by 1 base and V by 3 bases; bases with no gene match: 4. The V gene's germline CDR1 is PRHDT and CDR2 FYEKMQ (reference sequence). This CDR3 is 17 amino acids long. CDR3 residues: CASSLGTGFSGANVLTF. In nucleotides, the CDR3 is TGTGCCAGCAGCTTGGGGACAGGGTTTTCTGGGGCCAACGTCCTGACTTTC.

V is TRBV5-1 and J is TRBJ2-3; 9 nucleotides line up with TRBD1. Looked up from germline, CDR1 is SGHRS and CDR2 is YFSETQ. After removal of 2 bases from V and 1 base from J, the junction contained 2 bases not matched to a gene. The CDR3 runs 15 residues. The CDR3 loop reads CASSFRTGGTDTQYF. Written as DNA, the CDR3 is TGCGCCAGCAGCTTTCGGACAGGGGGCACAGATACGCAGTATTTT.